The rows below give T cell receptor beta chains drawn from one sample of a study of low-dose radiotherapy and immunotherapy resistance in tumors. TCRdb fed the reads into MiXCR, producing one record per CDR3 protein. The table includes tens of thousands of distinct CDR3 sequences, about 12% detected once. This material consisted of PBMCs, taken before treatment. Receptors originate from a female donor with ovarian cancer. CDR3s leave out the opening cysteine and the closing phenylalanine or tryptophan.

v_call: TRBV12-3/TRBV12-4; cdr3_aa: ASSFSNSRGYNEQF
v_call: TRBV5-1; cdr3_aa: ASSLDGGNTEAF
v_call: TRBV20-1; cdr3_aa: SARDRQRAYEQY
v_call: TRBV20-1; cdr3_aa: SATPASGANVLT
v_call: TRBV5-1; cdr3_aa: ASSYDGRNSPLH
v_call: TRBV27; cdr3_aa: ASQRQGLSYEQY
v_call: TRBV6-2/TRBV6-3; cdr3_aa: ASTRPDVNYGYT
v_call: TRBV10-3; cdr3_aa: AISDPSGSRDTQY
v_call: TRBV29-1; cdr3_aa: SGMGVYEQY
v_call: TRBV12-3/TRBV12-4; cdr3_aa: ASSLQGNEQF
v_call: TRBV7-6; cdr3_aa: ASSLGVSGNEQF
v_call: TRBV20-1; cdr3_aa: SARGGTVISGNTIY
v_call: TRBV21-1; cdr3_aa: ASSNGWPLPSYEQY
v_call: TRBV19; cdr3_aa: ASSIEVVSPLH
v_call: TRBV5-1; cdr3_aa: ASSLEQGTKNIQY
v_call: TRBV2; cdr3_aa: ASISGWSYEQY
v_call: TRBV2; cdr3_aa: ASSEVGLGFSSGANVLT
v_call: TRBV5-1; cdr3_aa: ASSTDRGLDGYT
v_call: TRBV12-3/TRBV12-4; cdr3_aa: ASSSTWGGNYGYT
v_call: TRBV4-1; cdr3_aa: ASNQPVGVSSEAF
v_call: TRBV18; cdr3_aa: ASSPQQGNTEAF
v_call: TRBV3-1; cdr3_aa: ASSQDRGSPLH
v_call: TRBV28; cdr3_aa: ASSFSTRRVNTEAF
v_call: TRBV18; cdr3_aa: ASSEEGNYGYT
v_call: TRBV20-1; cdr3_aa: SAKPRGQQTYEQY
v_call: TRBV5-4; cdr3_aa: ASSLGPFGYLNTEAF
v_call: TRBV5-1; cdr3_aa: ASSYTGGLGYEQY
v_call: TRBV10-1; cdr3_aa: ASSPGGAGAYTQY
v_call: TRBV30; cdr3_aa: ACRNPRFGGNEQF
v_call: TRBV20-1; cdr3_aa: SASRSEELF
v_call: TRBV25-1; cdr3_aa: ASSEQGYTEAF
v_call: TRBV9; cdr3_aa: ASSVRWTSGGQETQY
v_call: TRBV2; cdr3_aa: ASSDPSGSSYNEQF
v_call: TRBV12-3/TRBV12-4; cdr3_aa: ASRPQAGGQNEQY
v_call: TRBV6-6; cdr3_aa: ASRDGGAYNEQF
v_call: TRBV7-6; cdr3_aa: ASSAYRGPQETQY
v_call: TRBV19; cdr3_aa: ASSPFSGAVLTQH
v_call: TRBV4-1; cdr3_aa: ASSQAYGSQAPTGELF
v_call: TRBV7-6; cdr3_aa: ASSPSPGRDTQY
v_call: TRBV10-3; cdr3_aa: AISELDNEQF